This T cell receptor (beta chain) was sequenced for a study of blood T cell repertoires in COVID-19. The wider study: The origin of the acute and convalescent COVID-19 samples was the United States, Italy and Spain.

One Seattle source followed patients from active infection through their disease course. Authors' processing steps: Nucleated cell counts were estimated from reference gene primer amplification. Using immunoSEQ multiplex PCR, the repertoire was profiled, and TCRdb retains in-frame clones only, with some absent. For V, J and clone size, that table is used; D and trimming come from the DNA. This sample has 200,000 to 300,000 clones, with roughly 82% found just once. Germline CDR1 and CDR2: SGHTA and FQGNSA. V lost 6 bases to trimming and J lost 1 base, with 9 bases between them. CDR3 length: 13 residues. About this clone: Other DNA sequences in this specimen translate into the identical CDR3.

This clonotype originated in a woman older than 75 with COVID-19, enrolled during active disease. What was sequenced was peripheral blood. The genes are TRBV7-2 and TRBJ1-1; a possible D gene is TRBD1 (5 bases). CDR3 protein: CASSSQENTEAFF. CDR3 DNA: TGTGCCAGCAGTTCACAGGAGAACACTGAAGCTTTCTTT.